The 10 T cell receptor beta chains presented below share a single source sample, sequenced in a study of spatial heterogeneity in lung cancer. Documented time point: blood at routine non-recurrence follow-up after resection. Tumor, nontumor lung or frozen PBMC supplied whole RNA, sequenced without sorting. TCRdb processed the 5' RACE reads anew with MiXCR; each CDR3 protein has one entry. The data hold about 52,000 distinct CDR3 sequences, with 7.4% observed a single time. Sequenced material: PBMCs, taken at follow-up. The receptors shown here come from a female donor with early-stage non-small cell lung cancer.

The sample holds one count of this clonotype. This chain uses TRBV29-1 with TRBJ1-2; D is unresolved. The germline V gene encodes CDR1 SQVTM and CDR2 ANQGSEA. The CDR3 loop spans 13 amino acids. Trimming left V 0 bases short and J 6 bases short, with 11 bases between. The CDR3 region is CSVEDLTVDGYTF. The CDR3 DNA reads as TGCAGCGTTGAAGACTTGACGGTAGATGGCTACACCTTC.

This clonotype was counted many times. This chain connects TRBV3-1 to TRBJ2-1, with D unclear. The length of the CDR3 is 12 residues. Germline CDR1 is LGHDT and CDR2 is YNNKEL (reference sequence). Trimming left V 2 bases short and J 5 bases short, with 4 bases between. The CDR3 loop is CASSQLNNEQFF. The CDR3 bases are TGTGCCAGCAGCCAACTCAACAATGAGCAGTTCTTC.

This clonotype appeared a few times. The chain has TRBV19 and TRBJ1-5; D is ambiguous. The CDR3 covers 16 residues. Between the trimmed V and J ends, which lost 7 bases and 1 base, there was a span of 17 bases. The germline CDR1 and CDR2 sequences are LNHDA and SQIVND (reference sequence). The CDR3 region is CASTPTETWSNQPQHF. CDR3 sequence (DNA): TGTGCCAGTACTCCCACAGAGACCTGGAGCAATCAGCCCCAGCATTTT.

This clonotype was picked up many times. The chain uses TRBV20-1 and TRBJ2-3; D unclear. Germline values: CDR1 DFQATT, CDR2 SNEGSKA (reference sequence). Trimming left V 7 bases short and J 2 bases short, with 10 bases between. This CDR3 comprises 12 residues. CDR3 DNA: TGCAGTGTTACCGAAGCCACAGATACGCAGTATTTT. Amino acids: CSVTEATDTQYF.

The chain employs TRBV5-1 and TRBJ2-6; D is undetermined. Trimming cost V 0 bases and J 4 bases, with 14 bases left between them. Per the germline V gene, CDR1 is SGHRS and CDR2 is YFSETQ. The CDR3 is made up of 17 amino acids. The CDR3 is CASSLARGSSGANVLTF. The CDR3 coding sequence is TGCGCCAGCAGCTTGGCCCGAGGAAGCTCCGGGGCCAACGTCCTGACTTTC.

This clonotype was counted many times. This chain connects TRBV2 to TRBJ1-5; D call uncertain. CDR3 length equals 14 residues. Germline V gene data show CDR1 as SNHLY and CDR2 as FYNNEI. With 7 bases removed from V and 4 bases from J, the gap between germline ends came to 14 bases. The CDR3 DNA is TGTGCCAGCAACCCCGGGAGGGTTAATCAGCCCCAGCATTTT. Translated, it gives CASNPGRVNQPQHF. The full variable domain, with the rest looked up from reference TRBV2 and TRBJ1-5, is EPEVTQTPSHQVTQMGQEVILRCVPISNHLYFYWYRQILGQKVEFLVSFYNNEISEKSEIFDDQFSVERPDGSNFTLKIRSTKLEDSAMYFCASNPGRVNQPQHFGDGTRLSIL.

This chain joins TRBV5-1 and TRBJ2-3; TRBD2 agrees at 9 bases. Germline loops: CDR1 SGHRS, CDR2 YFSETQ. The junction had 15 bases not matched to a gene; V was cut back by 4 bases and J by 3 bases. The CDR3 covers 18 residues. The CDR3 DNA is TGCGCCAGCAGCCTCGGACTAGCGTTTCCATACCGGACAGATACGCAGTATTTT. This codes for CASSLGLAFPYRTDTQYF.

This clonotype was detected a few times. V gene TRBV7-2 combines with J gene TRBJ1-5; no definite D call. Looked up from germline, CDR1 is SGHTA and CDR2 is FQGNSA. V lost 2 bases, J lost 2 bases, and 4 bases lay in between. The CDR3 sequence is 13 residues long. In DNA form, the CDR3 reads TGTGCCAGCAGCTTATCGCGCAATCAGCCCCAGCATTTT. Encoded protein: CASSLSRNQPQHF. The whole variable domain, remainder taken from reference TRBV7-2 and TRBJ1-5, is GAGVSQSPSNKVTEKGKDVELRCDPISGHTALYWYRQSLGQGLEFLIYFQGNSAPDKSGLPSDRFSAERTGGSVSTLTIQRTQQEDSAVYLCASSLSRNQPQHFGDGTRLSIL.

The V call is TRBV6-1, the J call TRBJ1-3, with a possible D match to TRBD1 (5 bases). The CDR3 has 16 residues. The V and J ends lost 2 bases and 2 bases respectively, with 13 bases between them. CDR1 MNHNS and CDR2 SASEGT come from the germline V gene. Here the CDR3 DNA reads TGTGCCAGCAGTGAACAGGCGACGGGGCCTGGAAACACCATATATTTT. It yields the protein CASSEQATGPGNTIYF.

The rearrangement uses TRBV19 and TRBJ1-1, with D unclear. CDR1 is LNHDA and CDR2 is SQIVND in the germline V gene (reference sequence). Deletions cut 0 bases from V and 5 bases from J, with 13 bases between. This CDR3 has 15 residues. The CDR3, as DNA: TGTGCCAGTAGTATAGATCTTGGGTCCGGAACTGAAGCTTTCTTT. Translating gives CASSIDLGSGTEAFF.